This TCR beta chain stems from a study of Ad26.COV2.S vaccination and SARS-CoV-2 variants. Turning to the study itself: By the intramuscular route, Ad26.COV2.S was given once, or twice 56 days apart.

TCRdb's table, derived via immunoSEQ multiplex PCR, lists solely in-frame clones and lacks some. The sample consists of hundreds of thousands of clones, about 88% of them appearing once. Study results and caveats: Substantial breadth in spike-specific CD8+ and CD4+ T cell responses was reportedly seen after vaccination. Vaccinated and placebo-treated recipients had similar non-spike TCR breadth.

Treatment in this sample: some 20 received Ad26.COV2.S at low or high dose, single or two shots; about 5 received placebo; per-sample allocation not given. Following the first vaccine or placebo injection, samples were taken on day 63. Wuhan-strain spike was delivered by a replication-incompetent Ad26 vector. This clone showed up just once. Its antigen is undetermined. The V and J ends lost 8 bases and 1 base respectively, with 13 bases between them. Germline CDR1 LNHDA, CDR2 SQIVND (reference sequence). The CDR3 contains 14 residues. This chain joins TRBV19 and TRBJ2-3; D remains ambiguous. The source material was peripheral blood, sampled in a trial of Ad26.COV2.S vaccine versus placebo. This sequence was found in a person between 18 and 59 years old who received the Ad26.COV2.S COVID-19 vaccine or a placebo. Here the CDR3 DNA reads TGTGCCAGTGCCAGGAGTGGTCGCACAGATACGCAGTATTTT. It translates to CASARSGRTDTQYF.